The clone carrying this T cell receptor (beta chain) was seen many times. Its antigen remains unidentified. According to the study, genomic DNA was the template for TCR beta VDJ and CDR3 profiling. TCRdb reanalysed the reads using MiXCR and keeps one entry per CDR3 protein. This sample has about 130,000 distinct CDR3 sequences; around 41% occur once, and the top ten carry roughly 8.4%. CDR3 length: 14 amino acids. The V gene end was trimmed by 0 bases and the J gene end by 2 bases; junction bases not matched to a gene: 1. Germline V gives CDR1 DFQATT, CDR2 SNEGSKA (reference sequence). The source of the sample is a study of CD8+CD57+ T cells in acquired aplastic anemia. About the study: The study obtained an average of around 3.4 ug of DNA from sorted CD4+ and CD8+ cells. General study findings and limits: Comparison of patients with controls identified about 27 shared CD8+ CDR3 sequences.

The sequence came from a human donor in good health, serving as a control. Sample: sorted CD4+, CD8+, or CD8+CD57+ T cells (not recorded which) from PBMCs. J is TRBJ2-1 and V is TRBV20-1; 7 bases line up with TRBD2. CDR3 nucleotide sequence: TGCAGTGCTAGAGAAGGACTAGCCTACAATGAGCAGTTCTTC. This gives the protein CSAREGLAYNEQFF.